This T cell receptor (beta chain) was sequenced for a study of OX40 agonist ivuxolimab in advanced cancers. The overall study: Patients' therapy was ivuxolimab, an antibody that acts as an agonist of OX40 (CD134).

The study's findings and limits: Also present in some nonresponders was a low level of normalized T-cell clonal expansion. Clonal expansion from baseline to week 6 occurred in both CD4+ and CD8+ T cells.

TCRdb's copy holds only in-frame clones and misses some; the assay was immunoSEQ multiplex PCR. The data show over 65,000 clones, with about 88% seen just once and approximately 0.3% held by the top ten. On this clone itself: Its specificity is unknown.

Germline V CDR1 and CDR2: SGHTA, FQGNSA. The CDR3 length is 13 residues. The V and J ends lost 6 bases and 6 bases, in that order; junction bases with no gene match: 5. The chain has TRBV7-2 and TRBJ2-1; 7 bases match TRBD1. The sequence came from an adult with an advanced solid tumor such as melanoma, head and neck, liver or kidney cancer. The source material was CD4+ or CD8+ T cells sorted from blood, sampled in a trial of the OX40 agonist ivuxolimab. The CDR3 loop is CASSYDRANEQFF. The CDR3 DNA sequence: TGTGCCAGCAGTTACGACAGGGCCAATGAGCAGTTCTTC.